What follows is one TCR beta chain and its context. Its cognate antigen is unknown. These data belong to a study of somatic mutations in cytotoxic T cells in rheumatoid arthritis. Study-wide findings and caveats: Of around 60 patients, 7 to 9 had a largest CD8+ clone that exceeded 20% of CD8+ cells.

Using immunoSEQ multiplex PCR, the repertoire was profiled, and TCRdb retains in-frame clones only, with some absent. Among 15,000 or so clones, roughly 80% were seen once, and the ten largest hold over 9.5%. By positive magnetic bead selection, CD4+ and CD8+ cells were isolated, and their purity was checked by flow cytometry. Specimen: CD8+ T cells sorted from blood. This clonotype originated in an adult with rheumatoid arthritis.

This CDR3 is CASSPGGAFNYGYTF. Written as DNA, the CDR3 is TGTGCCAGCAGCCCTGGGGGGGCCTTCAACTATGGCTACACCTTC. The rearrangement joins TRBV27 to TRBJ1-2, with D tentatively TRBD1 (6 bases). Looked up from germline, CDR1 is MNHEY and CDR2 is SMNVEV (reference sequence). V was cut by 6 bases and J by 2 bases, with 16 bases left in between. The CDR3 runs 15 residues.